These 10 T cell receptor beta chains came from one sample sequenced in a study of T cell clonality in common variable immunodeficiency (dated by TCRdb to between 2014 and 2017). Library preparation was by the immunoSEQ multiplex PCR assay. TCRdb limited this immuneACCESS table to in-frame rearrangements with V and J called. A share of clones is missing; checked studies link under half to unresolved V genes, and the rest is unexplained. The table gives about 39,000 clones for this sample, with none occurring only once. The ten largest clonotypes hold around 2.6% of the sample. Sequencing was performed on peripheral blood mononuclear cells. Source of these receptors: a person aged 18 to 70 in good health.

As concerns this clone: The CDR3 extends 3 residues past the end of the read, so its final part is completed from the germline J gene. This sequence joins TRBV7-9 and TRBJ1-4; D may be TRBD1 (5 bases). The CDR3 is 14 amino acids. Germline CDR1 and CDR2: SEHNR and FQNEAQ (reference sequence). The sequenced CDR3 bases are TGTGCCAGCAGCGAGGACATGGGGAATTCACCA. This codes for CASSEDMGNSP. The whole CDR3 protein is CASSEDMGNSPLFF.

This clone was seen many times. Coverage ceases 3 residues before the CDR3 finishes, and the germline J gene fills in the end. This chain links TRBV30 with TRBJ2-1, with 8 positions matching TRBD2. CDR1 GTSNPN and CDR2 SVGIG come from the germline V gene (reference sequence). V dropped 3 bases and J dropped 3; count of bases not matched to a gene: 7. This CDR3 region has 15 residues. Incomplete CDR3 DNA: TGTGCCTGGAGATCGCCAGCGGGAGACTACAATGAG. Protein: CAWRSPAGDYNE. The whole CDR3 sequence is CAWRSPAGDYNEQFF.

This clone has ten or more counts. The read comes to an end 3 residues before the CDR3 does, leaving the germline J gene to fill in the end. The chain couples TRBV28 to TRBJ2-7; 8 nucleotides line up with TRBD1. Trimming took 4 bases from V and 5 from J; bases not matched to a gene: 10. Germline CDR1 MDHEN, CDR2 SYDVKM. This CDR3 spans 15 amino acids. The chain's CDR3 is CASSSSGGGFDEQYF. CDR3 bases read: TGTGCCAGCAGTTCCTCAGGGGGCGGCTTCGACGAG.

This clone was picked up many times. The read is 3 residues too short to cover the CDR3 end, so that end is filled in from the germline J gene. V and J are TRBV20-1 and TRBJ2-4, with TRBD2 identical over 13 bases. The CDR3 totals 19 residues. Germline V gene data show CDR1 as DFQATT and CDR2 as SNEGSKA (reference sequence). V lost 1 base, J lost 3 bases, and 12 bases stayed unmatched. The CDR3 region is CSARAPGLAGMELKNIQYF. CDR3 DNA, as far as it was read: TGCAGTGCTAGAGCTCCGGGACTAGCGGGAATGGAACTCAAAAACATT.

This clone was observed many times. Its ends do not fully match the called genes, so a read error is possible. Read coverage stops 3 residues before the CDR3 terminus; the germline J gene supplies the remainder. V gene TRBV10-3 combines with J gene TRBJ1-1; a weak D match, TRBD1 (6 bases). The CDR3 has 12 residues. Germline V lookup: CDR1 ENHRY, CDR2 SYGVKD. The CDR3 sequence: CALRTENAEAFF. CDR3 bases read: TGTGCCCTGAGGACAGAGAACGCTGAA.

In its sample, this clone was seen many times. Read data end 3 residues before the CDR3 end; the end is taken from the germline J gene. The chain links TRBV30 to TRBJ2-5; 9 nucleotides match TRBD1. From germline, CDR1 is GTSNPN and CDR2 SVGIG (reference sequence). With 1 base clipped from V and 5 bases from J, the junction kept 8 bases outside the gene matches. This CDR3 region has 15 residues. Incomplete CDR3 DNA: TGTGCCTGGAGTGCCCCGGGACAGGGCTGGGAGACC. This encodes CAWSAPGQGWET. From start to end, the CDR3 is CAWSAPGQGWETQYF.

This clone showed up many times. The part of the CDR3 DNA that was read is TGCGCCAGCAGCCACAGAGAAGGGGGCGTCACCGGGGAG. Its protein product is CASSHREGGVTGE. From start to end, the CDR3 is CASSHREGGVTGELFF. The V and J genes are TRBV4-1 and TRBJ2-2; 7 nucleotides align to TRBD1. The missing CDR3 end, 3 residues past where the read stops, is filled in from the germline J gene. The germline V gene has CDR1 MGHRA and CDR2 YSYEKL. The CDR3 is made up of 16 amino acids. V lost 3 bases and J lost 4; bases outside the gene matches: 8.

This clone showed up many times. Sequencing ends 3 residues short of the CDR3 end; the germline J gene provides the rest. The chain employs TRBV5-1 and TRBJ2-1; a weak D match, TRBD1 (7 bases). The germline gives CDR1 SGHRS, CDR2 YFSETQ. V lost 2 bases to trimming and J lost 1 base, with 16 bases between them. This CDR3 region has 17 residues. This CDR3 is CASSLTRDSQSYNEQFF. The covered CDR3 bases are TGCGCCAGCAGCTTAACGCGGGACAGCCAGTCCTACAATGAG.

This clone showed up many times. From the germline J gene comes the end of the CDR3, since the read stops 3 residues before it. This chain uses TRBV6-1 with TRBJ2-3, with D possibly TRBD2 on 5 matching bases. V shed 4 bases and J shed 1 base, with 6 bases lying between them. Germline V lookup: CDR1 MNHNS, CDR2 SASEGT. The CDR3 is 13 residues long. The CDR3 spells CASSASRTDTQYF. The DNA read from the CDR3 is TGTGCCAGCAGTGCTAGCCGCACAGATACG.

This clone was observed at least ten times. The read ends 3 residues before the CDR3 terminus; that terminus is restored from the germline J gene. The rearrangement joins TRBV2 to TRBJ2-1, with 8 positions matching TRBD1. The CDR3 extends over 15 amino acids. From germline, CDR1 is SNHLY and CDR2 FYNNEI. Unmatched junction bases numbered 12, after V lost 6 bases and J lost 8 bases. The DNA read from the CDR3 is TGTGCCAGCAGCTCCGGGACAGGTCAGGGTTATGAG. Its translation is CASSSGTGQGYE. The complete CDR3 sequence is CASSSGTGQGYEQFF. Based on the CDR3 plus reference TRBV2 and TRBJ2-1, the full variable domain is EPEVTQTPSHQVTQMGQEVILRCVPISNHLYFYWYRQILGQKVEFLVSFYNNEISEKSEIFDDQFSVERPDGSNFTLKIRSTKLEDSAMYFCASSSGTGQGYEQFFGPGTRLTVL.